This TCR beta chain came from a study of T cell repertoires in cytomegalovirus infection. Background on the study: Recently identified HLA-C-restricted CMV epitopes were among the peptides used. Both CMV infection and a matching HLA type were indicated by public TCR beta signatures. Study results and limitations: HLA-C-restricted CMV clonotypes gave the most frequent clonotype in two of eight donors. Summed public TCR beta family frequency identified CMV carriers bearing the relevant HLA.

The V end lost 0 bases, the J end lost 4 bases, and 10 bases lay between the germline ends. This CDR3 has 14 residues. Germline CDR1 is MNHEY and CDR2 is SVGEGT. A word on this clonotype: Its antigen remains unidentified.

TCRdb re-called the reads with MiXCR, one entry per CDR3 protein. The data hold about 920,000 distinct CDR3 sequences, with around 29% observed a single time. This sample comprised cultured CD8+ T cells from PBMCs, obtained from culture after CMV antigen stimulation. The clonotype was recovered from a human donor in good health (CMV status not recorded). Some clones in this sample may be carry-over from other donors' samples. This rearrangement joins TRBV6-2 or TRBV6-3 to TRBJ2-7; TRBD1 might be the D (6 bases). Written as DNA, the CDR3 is TGTGCCAGCAGTTACTCGTTACAGGGTTACGAGCAGTACTTC. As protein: CASSYSLQGYEQYF.